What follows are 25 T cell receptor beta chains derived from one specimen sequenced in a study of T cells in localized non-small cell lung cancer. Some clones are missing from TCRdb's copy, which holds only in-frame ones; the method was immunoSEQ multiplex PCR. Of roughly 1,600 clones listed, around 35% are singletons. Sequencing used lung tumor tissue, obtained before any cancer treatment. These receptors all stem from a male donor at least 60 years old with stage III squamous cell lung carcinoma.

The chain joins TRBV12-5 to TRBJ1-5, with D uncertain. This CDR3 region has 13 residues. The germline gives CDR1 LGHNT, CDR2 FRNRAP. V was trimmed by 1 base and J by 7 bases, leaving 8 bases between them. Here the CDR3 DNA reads TGTGCTAGTGGTTTGGCTTTGGGGCAGCCCCAGCATTTT. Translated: CASGLALGQPQHF.

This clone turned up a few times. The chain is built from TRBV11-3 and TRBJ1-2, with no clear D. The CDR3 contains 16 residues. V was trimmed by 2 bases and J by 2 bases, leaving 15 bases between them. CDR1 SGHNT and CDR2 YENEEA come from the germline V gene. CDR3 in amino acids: CASSLTGSRRNYGYTF. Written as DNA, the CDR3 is TGTGCCAGCAGCTTAACCGGGAGCAGGAGGAACTATGGCTACACCTTC.

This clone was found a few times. CDR3 DNA: TGTGCCAGCAGCCTTAGCCGGGCAGCCCTGGGGCGGACAGATACGCAGTATTTT. This encodes CASSLSRAALGRTDTQYF. J is TRBJ2-3 and V is TRBV11-3, with a tentative D call TRBD1 (5 bases). CDR3 length equals 18 residues. Trimming pared 5 bases from V and 3 bases from J, leaving 24 bases between. Germline CDR1 is SGHNT and CDR2 is YENEEA.

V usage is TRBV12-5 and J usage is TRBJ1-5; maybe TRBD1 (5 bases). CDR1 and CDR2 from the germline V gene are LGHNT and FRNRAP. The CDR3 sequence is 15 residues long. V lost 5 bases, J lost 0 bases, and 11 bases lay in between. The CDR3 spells CASGPGTYSNQPQHF. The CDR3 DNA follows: TGTGCTAGTGGTCCCGGGACGTATAGCAATCAGCCCCAGCATTTT.

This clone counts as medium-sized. The CDR3 is CASKVKGEGNQPQHF. CDR3 nucleotide sequence: TGTGCCAGCAAGGTCAAAGGGGAGGGCAATCAGCCCCAGCATTTT. The chain employs TRBV6-8 and TRBJ1-5, with D possibly matching TRBD1 (5 bases). This CDR3 is 15 amino acids long. Germline V gene data show CDR1 as MNHGY and CDR2 as SAAAGT. V was cut by 7 bases and J by 2 bases, with 15 bases left in between.

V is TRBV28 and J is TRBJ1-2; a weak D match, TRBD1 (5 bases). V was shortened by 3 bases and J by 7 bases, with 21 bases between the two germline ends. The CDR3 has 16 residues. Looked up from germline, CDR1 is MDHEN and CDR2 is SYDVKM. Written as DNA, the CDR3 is TGTGCCAGCAGTTTGGGGGGGTCAGCTCCTAAGGTTGGCTACACCTTC. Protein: CASSLGGSAPKVGYTF.

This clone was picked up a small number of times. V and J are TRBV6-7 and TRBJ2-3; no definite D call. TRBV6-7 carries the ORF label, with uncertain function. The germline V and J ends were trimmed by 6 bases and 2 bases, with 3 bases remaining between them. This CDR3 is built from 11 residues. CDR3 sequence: CASRSTDTQYF. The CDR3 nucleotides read TGTGCCAGCAGATCCACAGATACGCAGTATTTT.

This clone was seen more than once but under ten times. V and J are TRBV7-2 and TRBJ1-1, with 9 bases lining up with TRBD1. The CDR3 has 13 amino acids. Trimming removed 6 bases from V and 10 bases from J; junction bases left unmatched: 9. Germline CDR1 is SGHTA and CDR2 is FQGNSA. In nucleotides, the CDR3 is TGTGCCAGCAGTCTCGAACCGGGACAGGGAGCTTTCTTT. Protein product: CASSLEPGQGAFF.

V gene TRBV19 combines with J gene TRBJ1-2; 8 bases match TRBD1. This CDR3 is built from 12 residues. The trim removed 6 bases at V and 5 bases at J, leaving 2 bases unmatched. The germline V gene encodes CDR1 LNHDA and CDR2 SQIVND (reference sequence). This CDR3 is CASRQGVYGYTF. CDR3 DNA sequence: TGTGCCAGTAGACAGGGGGTTTATGGCTACACCTTC.

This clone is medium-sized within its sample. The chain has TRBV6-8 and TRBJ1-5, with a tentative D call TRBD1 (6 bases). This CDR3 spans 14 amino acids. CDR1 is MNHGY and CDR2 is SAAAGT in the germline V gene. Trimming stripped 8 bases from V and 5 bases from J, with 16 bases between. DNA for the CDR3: TGTGCCAGCCGGAAGGGGGGGTTGGATCAGCCCCAGCATTTT. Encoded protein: CASRKGGLDQPQHF.

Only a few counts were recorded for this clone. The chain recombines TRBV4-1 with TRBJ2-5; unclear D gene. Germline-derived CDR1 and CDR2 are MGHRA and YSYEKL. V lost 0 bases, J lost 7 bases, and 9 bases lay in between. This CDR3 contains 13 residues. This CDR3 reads CASSQDIIGTQYF. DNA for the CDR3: TGCGCCAGCAGCCAAGATATAATAGGGACCCAGTACTTC.

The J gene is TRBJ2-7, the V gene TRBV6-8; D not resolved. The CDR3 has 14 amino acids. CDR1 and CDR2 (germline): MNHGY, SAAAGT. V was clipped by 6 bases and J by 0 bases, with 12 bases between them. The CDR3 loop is CASSSRTFSYEQYF. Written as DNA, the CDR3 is TGTGCCAGCAGCTCACGGACCTTCTCCTACGAGCAGTACTTC.

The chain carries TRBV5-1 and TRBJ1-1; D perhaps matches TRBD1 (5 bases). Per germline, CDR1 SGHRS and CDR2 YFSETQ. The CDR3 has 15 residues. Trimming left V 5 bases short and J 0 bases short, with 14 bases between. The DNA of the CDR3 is TGCGCCAGCAGTAAGGGGACGGTTATGAACACTGAAGCTTTCTTT. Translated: CASSKGTVMNTEAFF.

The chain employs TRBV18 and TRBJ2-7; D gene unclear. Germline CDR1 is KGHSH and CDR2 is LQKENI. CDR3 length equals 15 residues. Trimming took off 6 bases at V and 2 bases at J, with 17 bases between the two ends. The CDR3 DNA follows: TGTGCCAGCTCCTCCCGAGTGTCAGCTACCTACGAGCAGTACTTC. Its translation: CASSSRVSATYEQYF.

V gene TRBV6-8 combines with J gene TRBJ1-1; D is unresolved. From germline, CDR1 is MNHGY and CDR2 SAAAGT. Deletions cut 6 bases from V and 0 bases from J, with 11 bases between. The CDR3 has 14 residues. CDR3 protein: CASRERNMNTEAFF. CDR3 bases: TGTGCCAGCAGGGAGAGAAACATGAACACTGAAGCTTTCTTT.

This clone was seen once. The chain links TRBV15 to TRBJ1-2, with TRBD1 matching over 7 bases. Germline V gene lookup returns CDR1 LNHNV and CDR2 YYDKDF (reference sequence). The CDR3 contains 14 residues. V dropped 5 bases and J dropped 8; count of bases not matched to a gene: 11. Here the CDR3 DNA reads TGTGCCACCAGCCTTAGAACCACAGGGGACGGCTACACCTTC. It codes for CATSLRTTGDGYTF.

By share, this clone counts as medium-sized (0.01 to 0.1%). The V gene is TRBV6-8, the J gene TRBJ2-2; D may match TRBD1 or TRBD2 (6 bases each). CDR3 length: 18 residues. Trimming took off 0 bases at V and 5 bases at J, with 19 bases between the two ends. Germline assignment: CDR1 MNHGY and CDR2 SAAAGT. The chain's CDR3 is CASSYSSPGTGRTGELFF. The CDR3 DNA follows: TGTGCCAGCAGTTACTCGAGTCCGGGAACAGGGAGGACCGGGGAGCTGTTTTTT.

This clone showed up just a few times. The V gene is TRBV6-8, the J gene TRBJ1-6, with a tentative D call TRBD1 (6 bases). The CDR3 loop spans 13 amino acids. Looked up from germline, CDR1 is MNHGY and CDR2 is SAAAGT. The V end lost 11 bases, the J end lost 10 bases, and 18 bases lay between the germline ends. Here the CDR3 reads CAADEGGGSPLHF. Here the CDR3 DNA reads TGTGCCGCGGATGAGGGGGGAGGGTCACCCCTCCACTTT.

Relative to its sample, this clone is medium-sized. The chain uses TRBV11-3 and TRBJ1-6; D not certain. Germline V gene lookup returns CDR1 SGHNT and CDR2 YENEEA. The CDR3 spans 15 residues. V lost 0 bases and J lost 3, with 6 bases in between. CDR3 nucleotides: TGTGCCAGCAGCTTAGAGCAAGGCTATAATTCACCCCTCCACTTT. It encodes CASSLEQGYNSPLHF.

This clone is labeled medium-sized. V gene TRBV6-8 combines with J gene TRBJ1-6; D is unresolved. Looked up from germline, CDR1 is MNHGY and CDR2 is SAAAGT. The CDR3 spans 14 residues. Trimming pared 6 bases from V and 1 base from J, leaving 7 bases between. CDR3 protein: CASRKRSYNSPLHF. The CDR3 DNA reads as TGTGCCAGCAGGAAACGGTCCTATAATTCACCCCTCCACTTT.

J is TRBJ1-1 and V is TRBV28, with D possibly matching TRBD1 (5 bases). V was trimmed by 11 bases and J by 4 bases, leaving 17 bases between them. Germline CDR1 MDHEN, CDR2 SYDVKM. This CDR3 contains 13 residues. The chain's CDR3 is CAGRGAGGTEAFF. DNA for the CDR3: TGTGCCGGGCGGGGTGCGGGGGGCACTGAAGCTTTCTTT.

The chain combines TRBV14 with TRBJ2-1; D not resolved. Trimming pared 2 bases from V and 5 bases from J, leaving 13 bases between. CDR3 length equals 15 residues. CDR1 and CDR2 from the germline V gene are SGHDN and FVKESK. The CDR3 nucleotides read TGTGCCAGCAGCCAAACGATCCTATTAAACAATGAGCAGTTCTTC. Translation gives CASSQTILLNNEQFF.

Written as DNA, the CDR3 is TGTGCCAGTAGTCTTGACCGGGACAGGGTCGAGCCCCAGCATTTT. As protein: CASSLDRDRVEPQHF. The V and J genes are TRBV19 and TRBJ1-5; 9 bases match TRBD1. V lost 5 bases and J lost 8; bases outside the gene matches: 10. Germline V gene lookup returns CDR1 LNHDA and CDR2 SQIVND (reference sequence). CDR3 length equals 15 residues.

CDR3 amino acids: CASRLTGRYEKLFF. In nucleotides, the CDR3 is TGTGCCAGTCGCCTGACAGGACGCTATGAAAAACTGTTTTTT. This chain joins TRBV19 and TRBJ1-4; TRBD1 might be the D (6 bases). The CDR3 totals 14 residues. Deletions cut 8 bases from V and 6 bases from J, with 16 bases between. Germline-derived CDR1 and CDR2 are LNHDA and SQIVND (reference sequence).

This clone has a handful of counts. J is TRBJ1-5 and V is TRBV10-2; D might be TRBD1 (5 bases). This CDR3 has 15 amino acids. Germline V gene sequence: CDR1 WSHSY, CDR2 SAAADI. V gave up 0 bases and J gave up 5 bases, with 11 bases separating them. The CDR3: CASSESAGSYQPQHF. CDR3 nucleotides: TGCGCCAGCAGTGAGTCGGCAGGGTCGTATCAGCCCCAGCATTTT.